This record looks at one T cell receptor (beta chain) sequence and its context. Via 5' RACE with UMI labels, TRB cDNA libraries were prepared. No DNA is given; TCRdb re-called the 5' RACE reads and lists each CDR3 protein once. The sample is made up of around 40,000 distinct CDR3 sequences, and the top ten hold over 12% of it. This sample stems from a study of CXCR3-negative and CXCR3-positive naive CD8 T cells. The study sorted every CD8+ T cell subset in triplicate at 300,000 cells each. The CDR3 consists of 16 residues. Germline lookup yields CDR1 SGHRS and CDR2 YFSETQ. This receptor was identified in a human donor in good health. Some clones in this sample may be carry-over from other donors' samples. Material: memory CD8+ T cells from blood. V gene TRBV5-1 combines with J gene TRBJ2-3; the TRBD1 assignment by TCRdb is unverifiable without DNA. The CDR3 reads CASSLVGQGFTDTQYF.